The 5 T cell receptor beta chains below were found in one sample sequenced in a study of T cell changes during pregnancy in multiple sclerosis. TCRdb keeps only in-frame clones here, not all; method: immunoSEQ multiplex PCR. The repertoire has 45,000 to 55,000 clones, roughly 94% of them found once; the top ten carry roughly 5.4%. Sequenced here: CD8+ T cells from peripheral blood mononuclear cells, sampled before pregnancy. The receptors shown here come from a female donor with multiple sclerosis, enrolled in a pregnancy study.

The chain uses TRBV6-4 and TRBJ2-6; D is possibly TRBD1 (5 bases). The germline gives CDR1 MRHNA, CDR2 SNTAGT. The CDR3 consists of 16 residues. V was pared by 2 bases and J by 0 bases, with 8 bases between. DNA for the CDR3: TGTGCCAGCAGTGACCGACAGTTCTCTGGGGCCAACGTCCTGACTTTC. It specifies CASSDRQFSGANVLTF.

The CDR3 DNA sequence: TGTGCCAGCAGTGCGACTAGCGGGAGTGCCGGGGAGCTGTTTTTT. Amino acid sequence: CASSATSGSAGELFF. The V and J genes are TRBV6-4 and TRBJ2-2, with 12 bases that match TRBD2. The germline gives CDR1 MRHNA, CDR2 SNTAGT. The CDR3 has 15 amino acids. After removal of 4 bases from V and 6 bases from J, the junction contained 3 bases not matched to a gene.

This clone has just a few counts. This chain joins TRBV27 and TRBJ1-5; 9 nucleotides align to TRBD1. The V gene end was trimmed by 2 bases and the J gene end by 7 bases; junction bases not matched to a gene: 3. CDR3 length equals 14 residues. Per the germline V gene, CDR1 is MNHEY and CDR2 is SMNVEV (reference sequence). For the CDR3, the DNA is TGTGCCAGCAGTTTAGGGACAGGGATGCAGCCCCAGCATTTT. It is translated as CASSLGTGMQPQHF.

The genes are TRBV28 and TRBJ2-1; 10 positions agree with TRBD2. CDR3 size: 17 residues. Germline CDR1 reads MDHEN; CDR2 reads SYDVKM. The junction had 6 bases not matched to a gene; V was cut back by 4 bases and J by 0 bases. The CDR3 here is CASSYDPSGSSYNEQFF. The CDR3 DNA sequence: TGTGCCAGCAGTTACGACCCTAGCGGGAGCTCCTACAATGAGCAGTTCTTC.

The chain links TRBV27 to TRBJ2-1; TRBD2 matches at 9 bases. The V and J ends lost 2 bases and 5 bases, in that order; junction bases with no gene match: 10. Germline V gene data show CDR1 as MNHEY and CDR2 as SMNVEV (reference sequence). The length of the CDR3 is 17 residues. CDR3 bases: TGTGCCAGCAGTTTAGCGGCGGGAGGGCTCCTAAACAATGAGCAGTTCTTC. It codes for CASSLAAGGLLNNEQFF.